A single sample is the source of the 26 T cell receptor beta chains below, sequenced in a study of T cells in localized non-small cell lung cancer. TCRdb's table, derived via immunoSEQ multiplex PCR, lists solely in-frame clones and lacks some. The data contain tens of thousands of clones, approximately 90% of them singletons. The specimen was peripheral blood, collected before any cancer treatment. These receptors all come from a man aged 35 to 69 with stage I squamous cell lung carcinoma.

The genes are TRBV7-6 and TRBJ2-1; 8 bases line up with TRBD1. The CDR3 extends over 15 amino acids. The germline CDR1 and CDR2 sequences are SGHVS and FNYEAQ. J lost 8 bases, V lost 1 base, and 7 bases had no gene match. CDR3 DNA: TGTGCCAGCAGCTTAGGGCAGGGGGCTTTCGATGAGCAGTTCTTC. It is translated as CASSLGQGAFDEQFF.

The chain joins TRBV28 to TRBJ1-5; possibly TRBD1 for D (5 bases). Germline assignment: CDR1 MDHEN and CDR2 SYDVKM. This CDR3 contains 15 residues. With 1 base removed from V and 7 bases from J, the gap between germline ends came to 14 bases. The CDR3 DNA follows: TGTGCCAGCAGTTTATTGAGTCGAGGGGTGCAGCCCCAGCATTTT. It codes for CASSLLSRGVQPQHF.

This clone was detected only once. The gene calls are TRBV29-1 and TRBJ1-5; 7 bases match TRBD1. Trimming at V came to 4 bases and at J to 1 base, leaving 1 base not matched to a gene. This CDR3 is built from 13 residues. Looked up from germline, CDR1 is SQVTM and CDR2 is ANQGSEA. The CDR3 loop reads CSVARGSNQPQHF. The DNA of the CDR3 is TGCAGCGTTGCCAGGGGGAGCAATCAGCCCCAGCATTTT.

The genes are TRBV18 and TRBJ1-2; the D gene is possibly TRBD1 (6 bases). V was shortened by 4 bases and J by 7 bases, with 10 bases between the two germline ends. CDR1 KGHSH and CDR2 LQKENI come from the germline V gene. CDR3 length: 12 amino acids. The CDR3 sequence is CASSLDRSGYTF. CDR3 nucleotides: TGTGCCAGCTCACTCGACAGGAGTGGCTACACCTTC.

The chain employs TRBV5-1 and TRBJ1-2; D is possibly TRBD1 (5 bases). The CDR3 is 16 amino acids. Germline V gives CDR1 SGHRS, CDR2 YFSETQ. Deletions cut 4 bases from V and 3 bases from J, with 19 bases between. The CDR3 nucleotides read TGCGCCAGCAGCCGAAAGGACGGTGGGGGATACTATGGCTACACCTTC. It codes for CASSRKDGGGYYGYTF.

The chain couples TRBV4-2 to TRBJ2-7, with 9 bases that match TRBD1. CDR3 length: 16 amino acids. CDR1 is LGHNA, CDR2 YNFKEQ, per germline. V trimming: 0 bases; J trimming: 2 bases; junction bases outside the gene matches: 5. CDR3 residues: CASSQDFGQGTYEQYF. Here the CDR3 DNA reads TGTGCCAGCAGCCAAGATTTCGGACAGGGGACCTACGAGCAGTACTTC.

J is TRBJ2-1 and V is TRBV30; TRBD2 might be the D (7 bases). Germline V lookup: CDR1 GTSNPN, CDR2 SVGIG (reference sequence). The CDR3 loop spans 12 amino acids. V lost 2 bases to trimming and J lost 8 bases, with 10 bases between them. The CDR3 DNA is TGTGCCTGGAGTAGGGGGAGGGATGAGCAGTTCTTC. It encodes CAWSRGRDEQFF. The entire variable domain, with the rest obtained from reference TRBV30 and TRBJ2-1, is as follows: SQTIHQWPATLVQPVGSPLSLECTVEGTSNPNLYWYRQAAGRGLQLLFYSVGIGQISSEVPQNLSASRPQDRQFILSSKKLLLSDSGFYLCAWSRGRDEQFFGPGTRLTVL.

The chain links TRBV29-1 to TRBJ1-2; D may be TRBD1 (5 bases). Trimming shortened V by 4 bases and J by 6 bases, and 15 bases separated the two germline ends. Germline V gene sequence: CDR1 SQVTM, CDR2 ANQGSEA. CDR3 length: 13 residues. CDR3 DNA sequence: TGCAGCGTTGTCTGGGGCCAGAGCGATGGCTACACCTTC. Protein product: CSVVWGQSDGYTF.

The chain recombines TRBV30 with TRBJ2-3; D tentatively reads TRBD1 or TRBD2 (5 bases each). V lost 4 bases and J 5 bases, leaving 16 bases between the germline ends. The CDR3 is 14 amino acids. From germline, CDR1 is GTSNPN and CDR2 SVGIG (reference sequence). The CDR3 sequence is CAWTVGGWGDTQYF. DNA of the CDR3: TGTGCCTGGACGGTTGGGGGATGGGGAGATACGCAGTATTTT.

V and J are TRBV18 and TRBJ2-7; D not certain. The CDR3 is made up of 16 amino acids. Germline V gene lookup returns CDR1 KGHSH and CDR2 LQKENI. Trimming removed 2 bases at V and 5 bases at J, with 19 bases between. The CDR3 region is CASSPNPAAQGHEQYF. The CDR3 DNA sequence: TGTGCCAGCTCACCAAACCCCGCAGCCCAAGGTCACGAGCAGTACTTC.

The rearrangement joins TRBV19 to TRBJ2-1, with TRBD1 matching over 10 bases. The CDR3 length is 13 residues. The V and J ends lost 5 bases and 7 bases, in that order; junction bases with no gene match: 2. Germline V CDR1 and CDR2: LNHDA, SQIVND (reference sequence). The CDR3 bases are TGTGCCAGTAGTCCGGACAGGGGGAATGAGCAGTTCTTC. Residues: CASSPDRGNEQFF. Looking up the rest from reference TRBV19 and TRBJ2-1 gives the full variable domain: DGGITQSPKYLFRKEGQNVTLSCEQNLNHDAMYWYRQDPGQGLRLIYYSQIVNDFQKGDIAEGYSVSREKKESFPLTVTSAQKNPTAFYLCASSPDRGNEQFFGPGTRLTVL.

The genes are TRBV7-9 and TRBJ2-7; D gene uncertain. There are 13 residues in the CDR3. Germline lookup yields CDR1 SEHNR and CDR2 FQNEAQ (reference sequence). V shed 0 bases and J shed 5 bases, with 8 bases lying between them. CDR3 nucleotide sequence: TGTGCCAGCAGCTTAGCGAAAGGACACGAGCAGTACTTC. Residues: CASSLAKGHEQYF.

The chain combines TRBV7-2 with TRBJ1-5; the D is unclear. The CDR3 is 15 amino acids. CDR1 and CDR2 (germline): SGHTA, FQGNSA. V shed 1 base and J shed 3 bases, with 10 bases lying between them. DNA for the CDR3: TGTGCCAGCAGCTTAGTGTTGGGATTCAATCAGCCCCAGCATTTT. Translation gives CASSLVLGFNQPQHF.

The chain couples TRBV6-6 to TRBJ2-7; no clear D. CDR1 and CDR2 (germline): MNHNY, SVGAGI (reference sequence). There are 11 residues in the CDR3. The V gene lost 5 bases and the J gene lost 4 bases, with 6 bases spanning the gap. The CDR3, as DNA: TGTGCCAGCAGTGAGAGATACGAGCAGTACTTC. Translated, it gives CASSERYEQYF.

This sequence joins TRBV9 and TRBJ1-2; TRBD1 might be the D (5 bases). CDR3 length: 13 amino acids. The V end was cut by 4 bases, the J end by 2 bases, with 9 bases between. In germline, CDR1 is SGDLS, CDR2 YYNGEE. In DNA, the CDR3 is TGTGCCAGCAGCCCAGCAGGGAACTATGGCTACACCTTC. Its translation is CASSPAGNYGYTF.

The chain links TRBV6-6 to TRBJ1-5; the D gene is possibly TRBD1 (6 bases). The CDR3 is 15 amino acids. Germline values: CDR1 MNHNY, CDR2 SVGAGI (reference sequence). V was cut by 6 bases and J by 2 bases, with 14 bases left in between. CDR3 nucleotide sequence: TGTGCCAGCAGGACGGGGGCCCTGGGCAATCAGCCCCAGCATTTT. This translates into CASRTGALGNQPQHF.

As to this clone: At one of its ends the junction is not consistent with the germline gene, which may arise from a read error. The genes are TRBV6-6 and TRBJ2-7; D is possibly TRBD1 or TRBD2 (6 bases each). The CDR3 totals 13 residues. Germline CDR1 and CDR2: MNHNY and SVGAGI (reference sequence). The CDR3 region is CASSYLGLRGPDF. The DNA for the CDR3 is TGTGCCAGCAGTTACCTCGGGCTCCGGGGGCCGGACTTC.

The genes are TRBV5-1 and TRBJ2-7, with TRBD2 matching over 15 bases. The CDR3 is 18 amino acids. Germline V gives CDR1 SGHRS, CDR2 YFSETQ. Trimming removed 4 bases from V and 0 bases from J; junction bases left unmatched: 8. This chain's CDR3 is CASSPSGTSGGSSYEQYF. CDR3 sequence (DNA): TGCGCCAGCAGCCCTTCCGGGACTAGCGGGGGGAGCTCCTACGAGCAGTACTTC.

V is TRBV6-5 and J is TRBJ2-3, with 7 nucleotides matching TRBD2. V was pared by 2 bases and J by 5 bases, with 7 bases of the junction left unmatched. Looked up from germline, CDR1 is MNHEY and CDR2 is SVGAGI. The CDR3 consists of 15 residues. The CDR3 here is CASSYSPREGDTQYF. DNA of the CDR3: TGTGCCAGCAGTTACAGCCCGAGGGAGGGAGATACGCAGTATTTT.

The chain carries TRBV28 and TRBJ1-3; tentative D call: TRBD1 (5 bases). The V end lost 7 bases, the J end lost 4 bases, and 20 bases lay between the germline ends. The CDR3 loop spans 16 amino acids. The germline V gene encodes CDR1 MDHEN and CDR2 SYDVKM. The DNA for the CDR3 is TGTGCCAGCATAAATTTACGAGGGGAGCCGGGAAACACCATATATTTT. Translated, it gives CASINLRGEPGNTIYF.

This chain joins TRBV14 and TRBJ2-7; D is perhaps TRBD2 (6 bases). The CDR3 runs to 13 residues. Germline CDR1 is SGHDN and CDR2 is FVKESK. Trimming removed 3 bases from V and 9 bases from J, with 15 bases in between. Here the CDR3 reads CASSHITGLGQYF. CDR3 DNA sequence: TGTGCCAGCAGCCACATCACGGGACTCGGGCAGTACTTC.

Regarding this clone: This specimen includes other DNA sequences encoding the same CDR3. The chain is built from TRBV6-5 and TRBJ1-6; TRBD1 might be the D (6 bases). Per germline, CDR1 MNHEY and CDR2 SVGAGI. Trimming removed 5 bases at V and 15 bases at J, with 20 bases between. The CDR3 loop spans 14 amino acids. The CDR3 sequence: CASSRRRDTVLLHF. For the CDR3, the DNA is TGTGCCAGCAGTCGACGCCGGGACACTGTGCTCCTCCACTTT.

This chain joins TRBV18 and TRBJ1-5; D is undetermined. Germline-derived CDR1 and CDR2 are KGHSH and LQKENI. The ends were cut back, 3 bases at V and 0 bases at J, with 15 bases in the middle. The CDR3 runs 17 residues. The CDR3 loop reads CASSPFPGSHSNQPQHF. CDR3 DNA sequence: TGTGCCAGCTCACCTTTCCCGGGCAGCCATAGCAATCAGCCCCAGCATTTT.

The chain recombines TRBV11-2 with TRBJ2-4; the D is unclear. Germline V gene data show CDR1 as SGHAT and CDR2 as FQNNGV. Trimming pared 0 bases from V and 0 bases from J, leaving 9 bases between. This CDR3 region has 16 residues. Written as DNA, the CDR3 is TGTGCCAGCAGCTTAGACACAGCCCTAGCCAAAAACATTCAGTACTTC. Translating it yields CASSLDTALAKNIQYF.

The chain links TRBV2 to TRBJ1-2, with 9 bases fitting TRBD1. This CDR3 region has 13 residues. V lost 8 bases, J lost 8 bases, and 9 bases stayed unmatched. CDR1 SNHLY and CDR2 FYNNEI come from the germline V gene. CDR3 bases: TGTGCCAGCGGGGGGACAGGGCCCGGGGGCTACACCTTC. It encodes CASGGTGPGGYTF.

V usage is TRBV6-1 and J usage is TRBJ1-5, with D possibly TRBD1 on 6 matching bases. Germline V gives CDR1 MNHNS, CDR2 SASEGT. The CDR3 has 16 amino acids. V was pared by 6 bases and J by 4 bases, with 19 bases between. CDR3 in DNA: TGTGCCAGCAGAGAATGGGGCAGGGGTCAAAATCAGCCCCAGCATTTT. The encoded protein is CASREWGRGQNQPQHF.